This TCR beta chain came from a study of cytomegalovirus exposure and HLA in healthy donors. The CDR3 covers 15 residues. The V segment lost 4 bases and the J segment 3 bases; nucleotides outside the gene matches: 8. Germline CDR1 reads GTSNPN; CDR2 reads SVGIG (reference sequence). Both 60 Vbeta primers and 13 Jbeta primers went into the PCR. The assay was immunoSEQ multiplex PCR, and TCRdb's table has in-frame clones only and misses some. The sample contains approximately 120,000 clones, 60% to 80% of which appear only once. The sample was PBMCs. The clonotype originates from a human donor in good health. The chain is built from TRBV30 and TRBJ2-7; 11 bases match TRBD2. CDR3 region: CAWIALAGDIYEQYF. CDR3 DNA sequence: TGTGCCTGGATCGCACTAGCGGGAGATATCTACGAGCAGTACTTC.